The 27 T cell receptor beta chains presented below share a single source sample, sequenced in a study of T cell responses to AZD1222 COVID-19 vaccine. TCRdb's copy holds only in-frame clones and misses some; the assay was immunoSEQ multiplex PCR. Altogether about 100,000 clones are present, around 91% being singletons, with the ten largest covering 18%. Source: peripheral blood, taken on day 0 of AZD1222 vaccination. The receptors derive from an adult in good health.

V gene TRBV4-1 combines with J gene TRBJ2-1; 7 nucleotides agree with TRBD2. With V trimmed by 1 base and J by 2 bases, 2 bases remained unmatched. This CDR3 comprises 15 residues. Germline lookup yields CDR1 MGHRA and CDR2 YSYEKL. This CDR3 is CASSQARGAYNEQFF. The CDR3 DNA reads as TGCGCCAGCAGCCAAGCCCGGGGGGCCTACAATGAGCAGTTCTTC.

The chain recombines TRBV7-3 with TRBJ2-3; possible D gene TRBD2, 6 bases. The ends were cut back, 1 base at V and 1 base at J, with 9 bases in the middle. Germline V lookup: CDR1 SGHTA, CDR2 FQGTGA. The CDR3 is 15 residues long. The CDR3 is CASSLMASGTDTQYF. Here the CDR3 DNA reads TGTGCCAGCAGCTTAATGGCTAGCGGCACAGATACGCAGTATTTT. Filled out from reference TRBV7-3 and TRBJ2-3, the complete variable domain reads GAGVSQTPSNKVTEKGKYVELRCDPISGHTALYWYRQSLGQGPEFLIYFQGTGAADDSGLPNDRFFAVRPEGSVSTLKIQRTERGDSAVYLCASSLMASGTDTQYFGPGTRLTVL.

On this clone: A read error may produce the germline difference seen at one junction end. CDR3 bases: TGTGCTAGCAGCCGGGGACTAGCGGCGCAAGAGACCCAGTACTTC. This translates into CASSRGLAAQETQYF. The J gene is TRBJ2-5, the V gene TRBV7-7, with 11 bases lining up with TRBD2. The CDR3 spans 15 residues. Germline loops: CDR1 SSHAT, CDR2 FNYEAQ (reference sequence).

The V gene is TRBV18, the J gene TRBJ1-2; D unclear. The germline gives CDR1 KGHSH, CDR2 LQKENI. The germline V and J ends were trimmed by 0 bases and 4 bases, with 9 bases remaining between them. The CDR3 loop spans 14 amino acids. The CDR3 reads CASSPPGTAYGYTF. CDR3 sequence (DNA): TGTGCCAGCTCACCACCGGGAACAGCCTATGGCTACACCTTC.

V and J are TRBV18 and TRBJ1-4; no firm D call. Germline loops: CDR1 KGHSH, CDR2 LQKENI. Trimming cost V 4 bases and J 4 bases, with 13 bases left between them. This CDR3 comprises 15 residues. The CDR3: CASSRESAINEKLFF. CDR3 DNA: TGTGCCAGCTCACGAGAGTCGGCGATTAATGAAAAACTGTTTTTT.

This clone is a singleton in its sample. The CDR3 sequence is CASSLNAGLTGVNTEAFF. The DNA for the CDR3 is TGTGCCAGCAGCTTAAACGCCGGATTGACAGGGGTGAACACTGAAGCTTTCTTT. J is TRBJ1-1 and V is TRBV7-3; TRBD1 agrees at 8 bases. The CDR3 contains 18 residues. Germline values: CDR1 SGHTA, CDR2 FQGTGA. Trimming removed 1 base from V and 0 bases from J; junction bases left unmatched: 10.

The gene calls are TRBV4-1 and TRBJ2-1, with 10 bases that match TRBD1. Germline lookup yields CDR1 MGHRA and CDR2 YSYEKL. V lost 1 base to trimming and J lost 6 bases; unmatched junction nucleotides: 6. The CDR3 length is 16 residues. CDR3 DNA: TGCGCCAGCAGCCAAGCCGGGACAGGGGCTGGCAATGAGCAGTTCTTC. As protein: CASSQAGTGAGNEQFF.

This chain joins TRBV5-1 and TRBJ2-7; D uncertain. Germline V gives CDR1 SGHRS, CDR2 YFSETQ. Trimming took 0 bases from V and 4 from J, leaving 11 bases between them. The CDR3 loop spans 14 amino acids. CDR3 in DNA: TGCGCCAGCAGCTTGGCCCTCGGACCTTACGAGCAGTACTTC. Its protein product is CASSLALGPYEQYF.

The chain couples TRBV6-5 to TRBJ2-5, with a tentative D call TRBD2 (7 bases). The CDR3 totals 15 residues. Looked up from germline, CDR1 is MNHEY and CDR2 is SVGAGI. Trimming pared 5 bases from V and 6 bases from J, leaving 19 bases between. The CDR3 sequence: CASSQTSGGAKTQYF. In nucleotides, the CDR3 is TGTGCCAGCAGTCAGACTAGTGGGGGGGCGAAGACCCAGTACTTC.

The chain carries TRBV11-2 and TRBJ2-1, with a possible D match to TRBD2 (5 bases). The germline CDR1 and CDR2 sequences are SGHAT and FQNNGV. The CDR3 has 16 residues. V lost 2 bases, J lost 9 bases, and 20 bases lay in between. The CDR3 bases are TGTGCCAGCAGCTTACCAGAGCGGCTCCCCCGGGGTGAGCAGTTCTTC. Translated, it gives CASSLPERLPRGEQFF.

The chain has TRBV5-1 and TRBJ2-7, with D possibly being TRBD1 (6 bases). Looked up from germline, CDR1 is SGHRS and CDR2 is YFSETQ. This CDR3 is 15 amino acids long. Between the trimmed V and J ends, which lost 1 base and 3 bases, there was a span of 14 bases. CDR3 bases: TGCGCCAGCAGCTTGTCCCAGGGGTTTGTCTACGAGCAGTACTTC. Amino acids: CASSLSQGFVYEQYF.

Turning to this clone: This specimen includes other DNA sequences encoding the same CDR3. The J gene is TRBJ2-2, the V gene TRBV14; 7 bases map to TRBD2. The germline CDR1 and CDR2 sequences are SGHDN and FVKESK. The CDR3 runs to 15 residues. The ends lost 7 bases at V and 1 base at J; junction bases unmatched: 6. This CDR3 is CASKVGGLNTGELFF. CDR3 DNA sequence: TGTGCCAGCAAAGTGGGAGGGCTGAACACCGGGGAGCTGTTTTTT.

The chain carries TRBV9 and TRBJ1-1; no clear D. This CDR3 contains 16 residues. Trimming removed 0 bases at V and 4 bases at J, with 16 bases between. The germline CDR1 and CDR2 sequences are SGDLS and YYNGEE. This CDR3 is CASSVVRLGEGTEAFF. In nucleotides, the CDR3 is TGTGCCAGCAGCGTAGTGCGATTGGGCGAGGGCACTGAAGCTTTCTTT.

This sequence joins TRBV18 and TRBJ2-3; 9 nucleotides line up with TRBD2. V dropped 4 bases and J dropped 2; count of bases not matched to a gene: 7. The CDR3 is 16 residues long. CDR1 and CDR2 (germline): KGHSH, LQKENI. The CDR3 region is CASSHGLARSTDTQYF. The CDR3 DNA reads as TGTGCCAGCTCACACGGACTAGCGCGTTCCACAGATACGCAGTATTTT. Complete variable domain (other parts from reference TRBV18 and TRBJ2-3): NAGVMQNPRHLVRRRGQEARLRCSPMKGHSHVYWYRQLPEEGLKFMVYLQKENIIDESGMPKERFSAEFPKEGPSILRIQQVVRGDSAAYFCASSHGLARSTDTQYFGPGTRLTVL.

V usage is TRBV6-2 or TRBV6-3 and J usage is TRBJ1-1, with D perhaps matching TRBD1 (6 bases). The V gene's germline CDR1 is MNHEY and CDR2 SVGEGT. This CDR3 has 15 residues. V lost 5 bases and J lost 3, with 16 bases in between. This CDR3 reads CASSPHRDGDTEAFF. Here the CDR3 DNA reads TGTGCCAGCAGTCCCCACAGGGATGGAGACACTGAAGCTTTCTTT.

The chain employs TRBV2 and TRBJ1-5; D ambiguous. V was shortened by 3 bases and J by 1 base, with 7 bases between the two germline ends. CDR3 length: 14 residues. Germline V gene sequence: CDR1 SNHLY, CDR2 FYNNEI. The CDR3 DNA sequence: TGTGCCAGCAGTGATCTATTAAGCAATCAGCCCCAGCATTTT. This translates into CASSDLLSNQPQHF.

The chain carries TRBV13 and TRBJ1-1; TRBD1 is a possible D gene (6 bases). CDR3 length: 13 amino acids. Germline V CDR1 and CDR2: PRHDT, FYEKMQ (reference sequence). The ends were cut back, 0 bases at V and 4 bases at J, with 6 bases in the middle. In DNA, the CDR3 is TGTGCCAGCAGCTTAGGCAGGGGCACTGAAGCTTTCTTT. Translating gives CASSLGRGTEAFF.

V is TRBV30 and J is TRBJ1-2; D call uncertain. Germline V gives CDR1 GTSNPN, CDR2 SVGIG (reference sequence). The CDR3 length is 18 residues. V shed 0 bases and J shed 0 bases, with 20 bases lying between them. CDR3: CAWSVLGFLAASNYGYTF. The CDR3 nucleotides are TGTGCCTGGAGTGTACTTGGGTTCTTGGCAGCCTCTAACTATGGCTACACCTTC.

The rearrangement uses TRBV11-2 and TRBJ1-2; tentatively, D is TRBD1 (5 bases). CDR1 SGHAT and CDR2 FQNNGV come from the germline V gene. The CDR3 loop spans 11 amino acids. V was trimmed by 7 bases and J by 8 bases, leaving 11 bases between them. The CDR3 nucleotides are TGTGCCAGCACCCTCGGGGCCGGCTACACCTTC. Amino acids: CASTLGAGYTF.

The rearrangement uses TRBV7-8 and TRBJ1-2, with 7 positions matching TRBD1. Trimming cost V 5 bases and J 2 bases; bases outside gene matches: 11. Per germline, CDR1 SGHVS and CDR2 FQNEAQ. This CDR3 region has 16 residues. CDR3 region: CASSHSPGQQNYGYTF. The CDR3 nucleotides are TGTGCCAGCAGCCATTCTCCGGGACAGCAGAACTATGGCTACACCTTC.

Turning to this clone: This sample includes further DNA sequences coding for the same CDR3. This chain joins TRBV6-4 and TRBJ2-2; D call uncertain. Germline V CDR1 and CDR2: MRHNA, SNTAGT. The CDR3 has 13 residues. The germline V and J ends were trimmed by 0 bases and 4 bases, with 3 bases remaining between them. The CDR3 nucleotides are TGTGCCAGCAGTGACTCGAGCACCGGGGAGCTGTTTTTT. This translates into CASSDSSTGELFF.

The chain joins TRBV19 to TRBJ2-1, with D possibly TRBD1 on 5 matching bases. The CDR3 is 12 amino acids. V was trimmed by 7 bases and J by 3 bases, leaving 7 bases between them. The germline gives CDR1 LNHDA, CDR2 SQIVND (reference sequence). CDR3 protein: CASTDSYNEQFF. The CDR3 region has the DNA TGTGCCAGTACCGACAGCTACAATGAGCAGTTCTTC.

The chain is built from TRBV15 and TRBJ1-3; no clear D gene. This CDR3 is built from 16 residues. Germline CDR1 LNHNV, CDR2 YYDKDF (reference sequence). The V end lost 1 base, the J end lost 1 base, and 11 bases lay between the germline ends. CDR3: CATSRATVRSGNTIYF. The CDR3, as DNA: TGTGCCACCAGCAGAGCAACGGTGAGGTCTGGAAACACCATATATTTT.

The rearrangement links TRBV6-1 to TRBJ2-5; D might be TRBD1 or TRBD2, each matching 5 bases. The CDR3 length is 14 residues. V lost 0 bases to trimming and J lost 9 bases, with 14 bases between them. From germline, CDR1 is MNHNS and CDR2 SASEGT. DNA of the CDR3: TGTGCCAGCAGTGAAGCGAGGGACCGCGGGTCCCAGTACTTC. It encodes CASSEARDRGSQYF.

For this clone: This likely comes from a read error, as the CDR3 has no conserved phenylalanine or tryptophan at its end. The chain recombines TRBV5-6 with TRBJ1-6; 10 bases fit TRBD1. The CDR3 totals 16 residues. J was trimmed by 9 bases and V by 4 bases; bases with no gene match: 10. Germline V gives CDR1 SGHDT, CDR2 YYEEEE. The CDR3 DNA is TGTGCCAGCAGCGTCCTGACAGGGGGCAAGGTTTCACCCCTCCACCTT. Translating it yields CASSVLTGGKVSPLHL.

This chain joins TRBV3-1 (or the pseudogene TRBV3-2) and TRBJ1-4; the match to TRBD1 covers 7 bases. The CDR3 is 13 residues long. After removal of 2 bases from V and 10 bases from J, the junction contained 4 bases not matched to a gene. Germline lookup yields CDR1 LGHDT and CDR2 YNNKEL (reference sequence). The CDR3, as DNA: TGTGCCAGCAGCCAACTGGGACAGCGAAAACTGTTTTTT. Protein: CASSQLGQRKLFF.

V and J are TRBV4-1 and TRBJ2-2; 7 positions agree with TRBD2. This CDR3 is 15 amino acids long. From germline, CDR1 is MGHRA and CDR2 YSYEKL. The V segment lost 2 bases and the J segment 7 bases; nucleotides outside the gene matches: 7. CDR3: CASSQIAGDRGELFF. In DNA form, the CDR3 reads TGCGCCAGCAGCCAAATTGCGGGGGATCGCGGGGAGCTGTTTTTT.